Many counts were recorded for the clone carrying this TCR beta chain. CDR1 is DFQATT and CDR2 is SNEGSKA in the germline V gene (reference sequence). The V segment lost 7 bases and the J segment 7 bases; nucleotides outside the gene matches: 9. This CDR3 comprises 13 residues. This entry is derived from a study of T-cell reconstitution after alpha-beta-depleted transplantation in children. Preparing the TCRbeta library involved the use of unique molecular identifiers. TCRdb re-called the PCR reads with MiXCR, one entry per CDR3 protein. The sample lists some 240,000 distinct CDR3 sequences, approximately 9.9% occurring once.

This sequence originates from a human donor who donated a stem cell graft to a child with SCID. Sequencing used PBMCs from the stem cell graft donor, obtained from the stem cell graft. The chain recombines TRBV20-1 with TRBJ2-1; 8 positions agree with TRBD2. CDR3 residues: CSVSGGPPNEQFF. CDR3 nucleotides: TGCAGTGTTTCGGGGGGGCCTCCGAATGAGCAGTTCTTC.